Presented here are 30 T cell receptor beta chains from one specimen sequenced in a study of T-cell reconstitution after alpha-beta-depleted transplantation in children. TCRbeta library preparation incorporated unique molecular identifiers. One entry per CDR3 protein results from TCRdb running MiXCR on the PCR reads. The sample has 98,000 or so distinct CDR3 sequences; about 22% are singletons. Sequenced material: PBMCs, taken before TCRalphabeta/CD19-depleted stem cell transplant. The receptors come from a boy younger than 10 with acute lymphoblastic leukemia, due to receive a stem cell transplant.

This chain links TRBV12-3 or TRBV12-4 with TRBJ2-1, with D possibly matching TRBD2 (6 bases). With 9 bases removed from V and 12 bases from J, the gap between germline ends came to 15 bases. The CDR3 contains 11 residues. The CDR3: CARSKGGWQFF. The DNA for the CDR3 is TGTGCCAGAAGCAAGGGAGGATGGCAGTTCTTC.

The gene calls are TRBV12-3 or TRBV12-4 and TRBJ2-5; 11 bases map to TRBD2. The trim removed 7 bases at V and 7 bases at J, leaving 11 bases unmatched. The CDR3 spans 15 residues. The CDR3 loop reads CASTHFNSGRVTQYF. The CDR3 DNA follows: TGTGCCAGCACCCACTTTAATAGCGGGAGGGTGACCCAGTACTTC.

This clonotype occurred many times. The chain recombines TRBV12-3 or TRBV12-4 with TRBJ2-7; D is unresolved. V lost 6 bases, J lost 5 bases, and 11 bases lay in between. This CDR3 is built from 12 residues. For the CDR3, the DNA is TGTGCCAGCAGCCCCCTTGGGAACGAGCAGTACTTC. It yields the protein CASSPLGNEQYF.

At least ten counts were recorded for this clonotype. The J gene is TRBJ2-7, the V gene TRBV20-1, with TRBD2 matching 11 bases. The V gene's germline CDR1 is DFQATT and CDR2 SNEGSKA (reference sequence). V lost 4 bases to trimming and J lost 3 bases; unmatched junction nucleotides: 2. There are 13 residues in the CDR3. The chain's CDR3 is CSAKGLADYEQYF. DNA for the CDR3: TGCAGTGCTAAGGGACTAGCGGACTACGAGCAGTACTTC.

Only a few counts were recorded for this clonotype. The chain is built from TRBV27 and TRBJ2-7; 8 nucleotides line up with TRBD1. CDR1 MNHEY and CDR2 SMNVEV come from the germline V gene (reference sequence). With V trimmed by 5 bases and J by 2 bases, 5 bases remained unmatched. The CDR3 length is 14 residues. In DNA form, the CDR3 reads TGTGCCAGCAGTCTCGGACAGGGCCCCTACGAGCAGTACTTC. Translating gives CASSLGQGPYEQYF.

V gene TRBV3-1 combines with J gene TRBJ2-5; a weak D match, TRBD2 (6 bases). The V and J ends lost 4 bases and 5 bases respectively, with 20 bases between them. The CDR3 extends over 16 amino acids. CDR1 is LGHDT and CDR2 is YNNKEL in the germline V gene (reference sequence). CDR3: CASSLAAGTPEETQYF. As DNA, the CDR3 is TGTGCCAGCAGCCTTGCGGCAGGGACTCCAGAGGAGACCCAGTACTTC.

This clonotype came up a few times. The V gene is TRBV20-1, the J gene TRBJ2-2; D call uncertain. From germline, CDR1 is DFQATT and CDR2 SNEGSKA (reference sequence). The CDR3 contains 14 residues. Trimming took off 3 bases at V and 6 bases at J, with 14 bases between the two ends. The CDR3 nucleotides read TGCAGTGCTAGCCGGACGGGCGGTTCCGGGGAGCTGTTTTTT. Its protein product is CSASRTGGSGELFF.

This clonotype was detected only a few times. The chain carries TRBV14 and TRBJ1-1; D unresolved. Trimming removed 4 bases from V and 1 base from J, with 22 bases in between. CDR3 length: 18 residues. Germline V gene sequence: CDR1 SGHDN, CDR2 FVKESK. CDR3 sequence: CASSRKPLRSVENTEAFF. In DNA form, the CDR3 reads TGTGCCAGCAGCCGGAAACCCCTTAGATCAGTCGAGAACACTGAAGCTTTCTTT. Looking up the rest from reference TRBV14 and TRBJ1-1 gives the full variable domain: EAGVTQFPSHSVIEKGQTVTLRCDPISGHDNLYWYRRVMGKEIKFLLHFVKESKQDESGMPNNRFLAERTGGTYSTLKVQPAELEDSGVYFCASSRKPLRSVENTEAFFGQGTRLTVV.

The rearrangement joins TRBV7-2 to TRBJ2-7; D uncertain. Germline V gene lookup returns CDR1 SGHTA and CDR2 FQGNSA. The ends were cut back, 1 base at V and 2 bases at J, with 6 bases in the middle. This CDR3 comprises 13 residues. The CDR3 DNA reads TGTGCCAGCAGCTTAGTACAGACCTACGAGCAGTACTTC. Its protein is CASSLVQTYEQYF. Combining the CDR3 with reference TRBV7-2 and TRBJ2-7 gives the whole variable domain GAGVSQSPSNKVTEKGKDVELRCDPISGHTALYWYRQSLGQGLEFLIYFQGNSAPDKSGLPSDRFSAERTGGSVSTLTIQRTQQEDSAVYLCASSLVQTYEQYFGPGTRLTVT.

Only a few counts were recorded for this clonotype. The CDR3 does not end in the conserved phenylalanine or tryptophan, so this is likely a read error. As DNA, the CDR3 is TGCGCCAGCAGCTTTGGGGGAGCCAAAAACATTCAGTACTCC. Translating it yields CASSFGGAKNIQYS. The chain carries TRBV5-1 and TRBJ2-4; either TRBD1 or TRBD2 may supply D (5 bases each). V lost 2 bases and J lost 0, with 6 bases in between. Per the germline V gene, CDR1 is SGHRS and CDR2 is YFSETQ. This CDR3 has 14 amino acids.

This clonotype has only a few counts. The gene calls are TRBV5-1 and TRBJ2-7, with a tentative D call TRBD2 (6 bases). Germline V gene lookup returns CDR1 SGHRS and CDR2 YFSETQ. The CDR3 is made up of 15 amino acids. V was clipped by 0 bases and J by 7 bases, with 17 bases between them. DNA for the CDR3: TGCGCCAGCAGCTTGGCCGGTAGCGGAGGTTGGGAGCAGTACTTC. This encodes CASSLAGSGGWEQYF.

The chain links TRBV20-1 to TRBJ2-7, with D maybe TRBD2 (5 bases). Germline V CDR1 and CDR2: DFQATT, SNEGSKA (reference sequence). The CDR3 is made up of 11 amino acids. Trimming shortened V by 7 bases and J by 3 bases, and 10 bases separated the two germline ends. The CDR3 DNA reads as TGCAGTGGAGCGGTGGACTACGAGCAGTACTTC. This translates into CSGAVDYEQYF.

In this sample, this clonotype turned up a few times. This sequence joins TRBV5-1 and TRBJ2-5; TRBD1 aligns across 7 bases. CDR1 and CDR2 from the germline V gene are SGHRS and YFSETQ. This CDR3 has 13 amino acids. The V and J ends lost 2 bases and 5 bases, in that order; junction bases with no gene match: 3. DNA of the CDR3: TGCGCCAGCAGCTTCCGGGACAGTGAGACCCAGTACTTC. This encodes CASSFRDSETQYF.

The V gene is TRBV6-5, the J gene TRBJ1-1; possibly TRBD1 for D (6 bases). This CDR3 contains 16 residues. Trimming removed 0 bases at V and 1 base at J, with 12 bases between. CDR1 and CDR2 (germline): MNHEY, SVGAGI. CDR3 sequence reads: CASSYSSDSWNTEAFF. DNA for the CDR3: TGTGCCAGCAGTTACTCGTCGGACAGCTGGAACACTGAAGCTTTCTTT.

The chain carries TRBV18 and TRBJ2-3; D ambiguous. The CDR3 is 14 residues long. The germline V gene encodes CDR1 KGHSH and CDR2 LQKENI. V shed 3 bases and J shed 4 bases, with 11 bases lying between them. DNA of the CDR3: TGTGCCAGCTCACCGTCACCAAATGCAGATACGCAGTATTTT. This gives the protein CASSPSPNADTQYF. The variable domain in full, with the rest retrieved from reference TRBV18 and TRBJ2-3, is NAGVMQNPRHLVRRRGQEARLRCSPMKGHSHVYWYRQLPEEGLKFMVYLQKENIIDESGMPKERFSAEFPKEGPSILRIQQVVRGDSAAYFCASSPSPNADTQYFGPGTRLTVL.

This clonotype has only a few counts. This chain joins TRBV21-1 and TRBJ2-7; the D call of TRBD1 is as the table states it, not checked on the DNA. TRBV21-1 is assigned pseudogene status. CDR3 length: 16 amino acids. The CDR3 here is CASRSIGQEYSYEQYF. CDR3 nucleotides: TGTGCCAGCCGCTCAATCGGACAGGAATACTCCTACGAGCAGTACTTC.

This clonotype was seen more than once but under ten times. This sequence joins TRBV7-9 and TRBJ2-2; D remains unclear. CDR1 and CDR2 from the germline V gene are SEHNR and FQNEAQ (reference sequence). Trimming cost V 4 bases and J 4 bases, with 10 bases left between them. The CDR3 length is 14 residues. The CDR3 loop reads CASSSDWITGELFF. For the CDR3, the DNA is TGTGCCAGCAGCTCCGACTGGATCACCGGGGAGCTGTTTTTT.

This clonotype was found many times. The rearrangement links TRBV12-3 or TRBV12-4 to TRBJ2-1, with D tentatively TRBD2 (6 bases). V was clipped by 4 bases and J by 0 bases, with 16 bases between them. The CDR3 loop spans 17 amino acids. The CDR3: CASSSVSEGNSYNEQFF. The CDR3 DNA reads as TGTGCCAGCAGTTCTGTGTCGGAGGGGAACTCCTACAATGAGCAGTTCTTC.

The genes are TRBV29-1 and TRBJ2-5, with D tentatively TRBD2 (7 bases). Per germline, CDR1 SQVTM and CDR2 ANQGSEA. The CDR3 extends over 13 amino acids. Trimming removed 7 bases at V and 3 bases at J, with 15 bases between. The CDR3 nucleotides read TGCAGCGGGGGGGCGGGGGCAAAAGAGACCCAGTACTTC. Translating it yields CSGGAGAKETQYF. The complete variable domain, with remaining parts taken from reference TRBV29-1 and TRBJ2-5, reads SAVISQKPSRDICQRGTSLTIQCQVDSQVTMMFWYRQQPGQSLTLIATANQGSEATYESGFVIDKFPISRPNLTFSTLTVSNMSPEDSSIYLCSGGAGAKETQYFGPGTRLLVL.

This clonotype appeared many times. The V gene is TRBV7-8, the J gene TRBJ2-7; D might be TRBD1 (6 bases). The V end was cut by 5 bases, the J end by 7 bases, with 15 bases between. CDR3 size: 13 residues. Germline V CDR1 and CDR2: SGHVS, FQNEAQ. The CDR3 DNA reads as TGTGCCAGCAGCCCCGATCAGGGACAAGAGCAGTACTTC. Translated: CASSPDQGQEQYF. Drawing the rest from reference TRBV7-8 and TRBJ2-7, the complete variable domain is GAGVSQSPRYKVAKRGQDVALRCDPISGHVSLFWYQQALGQGPEFLTYFQNEAQLDKSGLPSDRFFAERPEGSVSTLKIQRTQQEDSAVYLCASSPDQGQEQYFGPGTRLTVT.

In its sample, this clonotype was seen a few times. For the CDR3, the DNA is TGCGCCAGCAGCTTCCGACCCGCTGGTGGGAACACTGAAGCTTTCTTT. Translated: CASSFRPAGGNTEAFF. The chain uses TRBV5-1 and TRBJ1-1; D gene unclear. The CDR3 has 16 residues. The V and J ends lost 2 bases and 1 base respectively, with 15 bases between them. Germline V gene data show CDR1 as SGHRS and CDR2 as YFSETQ.

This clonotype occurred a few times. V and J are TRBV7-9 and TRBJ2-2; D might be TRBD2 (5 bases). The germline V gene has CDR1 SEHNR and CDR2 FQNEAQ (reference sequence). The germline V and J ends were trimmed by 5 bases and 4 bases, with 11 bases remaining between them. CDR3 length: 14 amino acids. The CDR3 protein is CASSPERATGELFF. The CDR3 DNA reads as TGTGCCAGCAGCCCAGAGAGGGCCACCGGGGAGCTGTTTTTT. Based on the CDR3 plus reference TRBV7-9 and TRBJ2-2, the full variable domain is DTGVSQNPRHKITKRGQNVTFRCDPISEHNRLYWYRQTLGQGPEFLTYFQNEAQLEKSRLLSDRFSAERPKGSFSTLEIQRTEQGDSAMYLCASSPERATGELFFGEGSRLTVL.

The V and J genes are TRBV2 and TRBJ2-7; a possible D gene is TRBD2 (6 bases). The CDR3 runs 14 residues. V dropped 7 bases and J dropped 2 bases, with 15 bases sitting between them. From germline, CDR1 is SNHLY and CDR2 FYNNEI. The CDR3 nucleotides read TGTGCCAGCACCTTGGAGGGATCAACCTACGAGCAGTACTTC. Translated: CASTLEGSTYEQYF.

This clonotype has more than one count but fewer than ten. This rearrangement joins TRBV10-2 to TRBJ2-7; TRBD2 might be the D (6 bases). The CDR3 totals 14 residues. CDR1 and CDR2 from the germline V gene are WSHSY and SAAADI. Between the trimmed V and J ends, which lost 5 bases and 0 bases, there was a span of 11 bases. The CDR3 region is CASSQTRISYEQYF. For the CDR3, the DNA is TGCGCCAGCAGTCAGACTAGGATCTCCTACGAGCAGTACTTC.

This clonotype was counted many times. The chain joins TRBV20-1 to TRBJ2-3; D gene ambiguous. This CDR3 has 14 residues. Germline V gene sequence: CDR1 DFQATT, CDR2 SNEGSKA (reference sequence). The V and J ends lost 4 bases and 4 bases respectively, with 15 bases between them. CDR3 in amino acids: CSAKRPTSADTQYF. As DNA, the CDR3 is TGCAGTGCTAAACGCCCCACGTCTGCAGATACGCAGTATTTT.

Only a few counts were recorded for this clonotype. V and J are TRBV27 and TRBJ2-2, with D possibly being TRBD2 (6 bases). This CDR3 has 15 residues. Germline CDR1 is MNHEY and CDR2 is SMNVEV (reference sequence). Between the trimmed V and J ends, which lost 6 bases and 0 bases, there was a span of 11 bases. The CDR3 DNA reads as TGTGCCAGCAGGACATCTAGCGCGAACACCGGGGAGCTGTTTTTT. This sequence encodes CASRTSSANTGELFF.

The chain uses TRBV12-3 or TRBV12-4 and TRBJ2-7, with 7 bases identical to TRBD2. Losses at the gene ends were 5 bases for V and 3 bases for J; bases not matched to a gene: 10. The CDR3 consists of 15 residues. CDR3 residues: CASSPSGDAYYEQYF. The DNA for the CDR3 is TGTGCCAGCAGTCCTAGCGGAGACGCATACTACGAGCAGTACTTC.

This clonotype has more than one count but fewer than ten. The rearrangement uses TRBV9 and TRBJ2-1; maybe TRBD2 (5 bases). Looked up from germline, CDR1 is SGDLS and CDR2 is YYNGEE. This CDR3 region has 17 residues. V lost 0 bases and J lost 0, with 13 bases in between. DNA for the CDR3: TGTGCCAGCAGCGTAGGGGCGGAGGTCAACTCCTACAATGAGCAGTTCTTC. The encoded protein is CASSVGAEVNSYNEQFF.

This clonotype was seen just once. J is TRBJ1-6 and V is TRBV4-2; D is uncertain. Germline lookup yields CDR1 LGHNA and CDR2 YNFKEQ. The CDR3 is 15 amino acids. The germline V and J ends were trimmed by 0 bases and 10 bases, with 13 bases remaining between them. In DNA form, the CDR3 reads TGTGCCAGCAGCCAAGACGAGGGAGGAACGTCACCCCTCCACTTT. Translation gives CASSQDEGGTSPLHF.

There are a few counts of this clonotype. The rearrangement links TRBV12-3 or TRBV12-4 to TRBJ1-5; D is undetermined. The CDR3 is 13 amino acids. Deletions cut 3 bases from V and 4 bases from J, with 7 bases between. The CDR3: CASSFFPNQPQHF. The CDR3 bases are TGTGCCAGCAGTTTTTTCCCTAATCAGCCCCAGCATTTT.